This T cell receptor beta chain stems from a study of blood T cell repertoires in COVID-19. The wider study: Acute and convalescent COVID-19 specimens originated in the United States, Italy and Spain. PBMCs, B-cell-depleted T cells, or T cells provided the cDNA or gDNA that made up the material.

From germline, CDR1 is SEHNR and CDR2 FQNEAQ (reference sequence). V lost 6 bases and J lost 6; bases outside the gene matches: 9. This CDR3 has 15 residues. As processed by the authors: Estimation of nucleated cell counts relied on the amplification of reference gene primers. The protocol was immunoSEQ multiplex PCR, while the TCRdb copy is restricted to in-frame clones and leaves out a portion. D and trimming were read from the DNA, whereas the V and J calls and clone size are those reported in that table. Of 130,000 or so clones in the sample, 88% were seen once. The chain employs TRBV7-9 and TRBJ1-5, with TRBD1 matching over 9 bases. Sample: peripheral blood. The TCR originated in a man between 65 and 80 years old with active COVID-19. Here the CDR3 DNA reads TGTGCCAGCAGTCTCGGAGACAGGGGGTTTCAGCCCCAGCATTTT. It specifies CASSLGDRGFQPQHF. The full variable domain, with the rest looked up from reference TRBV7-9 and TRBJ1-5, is DTGVSQNPRHKITKRGQNVTFRCDPISEHNRLYWYRQTLGQGPEFLTYFQNEAQLEKSRLLSDRFSAERPKGSFSTLEIQRTEQGDSAMYLCASSLGDRGFQPQHFGDGTRLSIL.